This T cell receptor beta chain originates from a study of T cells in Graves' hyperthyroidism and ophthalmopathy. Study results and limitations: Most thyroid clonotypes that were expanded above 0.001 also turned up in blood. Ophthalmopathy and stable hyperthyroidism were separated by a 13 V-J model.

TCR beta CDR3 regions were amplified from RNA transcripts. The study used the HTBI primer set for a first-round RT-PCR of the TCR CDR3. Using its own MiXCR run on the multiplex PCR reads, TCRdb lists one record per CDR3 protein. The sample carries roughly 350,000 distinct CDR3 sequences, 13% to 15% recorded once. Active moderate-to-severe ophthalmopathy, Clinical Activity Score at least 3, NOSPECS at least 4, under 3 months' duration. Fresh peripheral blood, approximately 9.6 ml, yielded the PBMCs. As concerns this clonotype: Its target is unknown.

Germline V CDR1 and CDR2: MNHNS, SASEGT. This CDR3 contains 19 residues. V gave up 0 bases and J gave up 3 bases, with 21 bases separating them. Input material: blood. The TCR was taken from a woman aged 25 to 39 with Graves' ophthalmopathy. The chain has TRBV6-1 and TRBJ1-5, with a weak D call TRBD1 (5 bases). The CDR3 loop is CASSEASTGGQGPNQPQHF. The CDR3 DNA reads TGTGCCAGCAGTGAAGCCTCCACGGGGGGTCAGGGTCCCAATCAGCCCCAGCATTTT.